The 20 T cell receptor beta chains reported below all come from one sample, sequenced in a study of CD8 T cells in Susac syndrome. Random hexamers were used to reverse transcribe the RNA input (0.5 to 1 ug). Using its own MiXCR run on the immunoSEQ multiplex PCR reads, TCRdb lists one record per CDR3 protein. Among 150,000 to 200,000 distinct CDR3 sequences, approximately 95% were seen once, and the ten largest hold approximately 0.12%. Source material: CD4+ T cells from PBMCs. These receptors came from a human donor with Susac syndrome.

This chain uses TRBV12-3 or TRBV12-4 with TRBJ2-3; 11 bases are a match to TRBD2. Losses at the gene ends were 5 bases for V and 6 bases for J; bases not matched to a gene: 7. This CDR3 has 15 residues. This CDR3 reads CASSPLTSGSDTQYF. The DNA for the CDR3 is TGTGCCAGCAGTCCTCTCACTAGCGGGAGTGATACGCAGTATTTT.

The CDR3 DNA reads TGCAGCGTTGAGGCACAGAACTCTGGGGCCAACGTCCTGACTTTC. Its translation: CSVEAQNSGANVLTF. The chain employs TRBV29-1 and TRBJ2-6, with unresolved D. The germline CDR1 and CDR2 sequences are SQVTM and ANQGSEA. Trimming pared 3 bases from V and 0 bases from J, leaving 9 bases between. This CDR3 region has 15 residues.

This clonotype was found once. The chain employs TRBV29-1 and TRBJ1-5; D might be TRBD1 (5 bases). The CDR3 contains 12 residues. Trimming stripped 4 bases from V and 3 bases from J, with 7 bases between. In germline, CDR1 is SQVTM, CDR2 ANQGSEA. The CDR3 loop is CSVAGTNQPQHF. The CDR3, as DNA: TGCAGCGTTGCTGGGACCAATCAGCCCCAGCATTTT.

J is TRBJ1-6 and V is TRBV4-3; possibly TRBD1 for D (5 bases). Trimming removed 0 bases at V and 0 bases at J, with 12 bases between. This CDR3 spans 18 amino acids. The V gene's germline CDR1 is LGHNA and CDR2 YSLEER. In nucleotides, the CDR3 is TGCGCCAGCAGCCAAGATATTCGGGGGAGCTCCTATAATTCACCCCTCCACTTT. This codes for CASSQDIRGSSYNSPLHF.

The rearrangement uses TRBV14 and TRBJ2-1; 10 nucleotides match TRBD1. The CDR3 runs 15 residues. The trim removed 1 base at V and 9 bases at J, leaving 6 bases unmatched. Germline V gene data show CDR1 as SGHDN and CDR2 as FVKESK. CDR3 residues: CASSQGDRGRGEQFF. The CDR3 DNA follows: TGTGCCAGCAGCCAAGGGGACAGGGGCCGAGGTGAGCAGTTCTTC.

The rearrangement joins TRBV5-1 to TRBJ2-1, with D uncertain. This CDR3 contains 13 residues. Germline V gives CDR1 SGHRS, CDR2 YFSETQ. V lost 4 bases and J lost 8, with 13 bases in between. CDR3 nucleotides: TGCGCCAGCAGCCCCCGCCGCGAGGATGAGCAGTTCTTC. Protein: CASSPRREDEQFF.

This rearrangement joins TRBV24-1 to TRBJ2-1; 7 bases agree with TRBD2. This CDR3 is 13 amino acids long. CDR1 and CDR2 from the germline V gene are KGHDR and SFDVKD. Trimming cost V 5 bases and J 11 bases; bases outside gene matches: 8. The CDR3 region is CATSADAGRQQFF. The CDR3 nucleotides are TGTGCCACCAGTGCCGATGCCGGGAGGCAGCAGTTCTTC.

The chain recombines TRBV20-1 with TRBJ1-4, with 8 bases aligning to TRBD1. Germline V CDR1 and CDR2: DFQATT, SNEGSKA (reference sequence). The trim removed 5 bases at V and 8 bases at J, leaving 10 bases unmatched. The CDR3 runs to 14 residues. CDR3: CSAAYRDRREKLFF. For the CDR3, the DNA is TGCAGTGCTGCCTACCGGGACAGGCGCGAAAAACTGTTTTTT.

CDR3 loop: CASSHPPSGSYEQYF. The DNA for the CDR3 is TGTGCCAGCAGCCACCCCCCCAGCGGGAGCTACGAGCAGTACTTC. The rearrangement uses TRBV3-1 and TRBJ2-7; 8 nucleotides agree with TRBD2. The trim removed 3 bases at V and 3 bases at J, leaving 7 bases unmatched. This CDR3 comprises 15 residues. The V gene's germline CDR1 is LGHDT and CDR2 YNNKEL (reference sequence).

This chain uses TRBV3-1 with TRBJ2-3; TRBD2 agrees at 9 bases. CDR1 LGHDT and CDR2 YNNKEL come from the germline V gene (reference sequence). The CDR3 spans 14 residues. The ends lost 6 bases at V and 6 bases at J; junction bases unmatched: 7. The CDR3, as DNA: TGTGCCAGCAGACTGAGCGGGGGGTGGGATACGCAGTATTTT. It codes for CASRLSGGWDTQYF.

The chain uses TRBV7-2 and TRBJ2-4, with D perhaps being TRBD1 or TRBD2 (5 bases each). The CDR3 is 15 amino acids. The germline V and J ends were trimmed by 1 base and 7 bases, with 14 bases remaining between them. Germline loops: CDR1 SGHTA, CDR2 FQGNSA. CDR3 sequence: CASSLGGPGTNIQYF. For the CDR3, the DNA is TGTGCCAGCAGCTTAGGCGGACCGGGGACGAACATTCAGTACTTC.

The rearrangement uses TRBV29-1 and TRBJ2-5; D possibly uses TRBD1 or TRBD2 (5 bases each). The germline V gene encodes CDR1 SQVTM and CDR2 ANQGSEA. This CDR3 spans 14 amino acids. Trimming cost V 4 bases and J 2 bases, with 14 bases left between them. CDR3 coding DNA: TGCAGCGTTGTCTGGGACCCCTTACAAGAGACCCAGTACTTC. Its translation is CSVVWDPLQETQYF.

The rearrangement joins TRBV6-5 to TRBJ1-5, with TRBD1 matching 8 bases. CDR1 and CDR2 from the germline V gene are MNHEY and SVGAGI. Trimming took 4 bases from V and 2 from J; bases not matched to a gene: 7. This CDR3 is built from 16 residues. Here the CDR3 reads CASSSYRGRRNQPQHF. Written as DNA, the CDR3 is TGTGCCAGCAGTTCATACAGGGGGAGGCGCAATCAGCCCCAGCATTTT.

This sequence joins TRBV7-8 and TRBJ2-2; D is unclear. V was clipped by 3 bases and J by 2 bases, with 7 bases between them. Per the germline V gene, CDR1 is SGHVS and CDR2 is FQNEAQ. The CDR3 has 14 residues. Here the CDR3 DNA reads TGTGCCAGCAGCTTTATGTCTAACACCGGGGAGCTGTTTTTT. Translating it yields CASSFMSNTGELFF.

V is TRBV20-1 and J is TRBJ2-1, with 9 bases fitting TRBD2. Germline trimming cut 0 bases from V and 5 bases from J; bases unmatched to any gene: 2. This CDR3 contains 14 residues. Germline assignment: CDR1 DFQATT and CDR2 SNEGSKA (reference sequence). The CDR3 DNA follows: TGCAGTGCTAGAGATGGGACTAGCCACAATGAGCAGTTCTTC. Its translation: CSARDGTSHNEQFF.

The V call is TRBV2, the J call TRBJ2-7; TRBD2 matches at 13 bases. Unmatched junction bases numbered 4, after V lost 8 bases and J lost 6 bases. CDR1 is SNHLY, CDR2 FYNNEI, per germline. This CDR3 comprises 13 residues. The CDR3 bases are TGTGCCAGCGCGGGACTAGCGGGACTCGAGCAGTACTTC. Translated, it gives CASAGLAGLEQYF.

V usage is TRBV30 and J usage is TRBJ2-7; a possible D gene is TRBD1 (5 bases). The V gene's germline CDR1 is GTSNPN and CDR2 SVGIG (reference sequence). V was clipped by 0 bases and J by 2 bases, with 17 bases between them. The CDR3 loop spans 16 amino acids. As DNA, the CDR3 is TGTGCCTGGAGTGTACCTGGGGCAGGTGGGGCCTACGAGCAGTACTTC. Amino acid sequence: CAWSVPGAGGAYEQYF.

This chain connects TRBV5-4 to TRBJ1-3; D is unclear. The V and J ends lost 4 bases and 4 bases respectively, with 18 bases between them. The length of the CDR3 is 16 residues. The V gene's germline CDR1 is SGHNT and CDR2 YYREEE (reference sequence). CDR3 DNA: TGTGCCAGCAGCGGGAGTCCCCTCAAGTCAGGAAACACCATATATTTT. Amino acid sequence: CASSGSPLKSGNTIYF.

This CDR3 is CASSPWGTGGLGEQYF. The DNA of the CDR3 is TGTGCCAGCAGCCCCTGGGGGACAGGGGGCCTCGGAGAGCAGTACTTC. V is TRBV6-2 or TRBV6-3 and J is TRBJ2-7, with 12 bases aligning to TRBD1. Germline-derived CDR1 and CDR2 are MNHEY and SVGEGT. This CDR3 has 16 amino acids. The V and J ends lost 6 bases and 7 bases, in that order; junction bases with no gene match: 13.

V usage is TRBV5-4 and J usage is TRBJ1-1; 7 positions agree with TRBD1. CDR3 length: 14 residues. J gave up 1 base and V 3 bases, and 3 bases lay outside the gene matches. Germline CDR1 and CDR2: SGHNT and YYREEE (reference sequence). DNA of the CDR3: TGTGCCAGCAGCTCGGGACAGACGAACACTGAAGCTTTCTTT. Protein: CASSSGQTNTEAFF.